Included here is one TCR beta chain sequence, with context. This clonotype was picked up many times. Its antigen target is currently unknown. Base qualities are not provided; no much larger clone lies one nucleotide away. Patients with ophthalmopathy had moderately to severely active disease, with a Clinical Activity Score of 3 or more, a NOSPECS grade of 4 or more, and a disease duration of less than 3 months. Patients were excluded if they had other autoimmune diseases, uncontrolled infections, pregnancy or lactation. Diagnosis relied on clinical symptoms, serum thyroxine, TRAb, thyroid ultrasound and orbital computed tomography. PBMCs were isolated from 10 ml of fresh peripheral blood by Ficoll-Paque density gradient centrifugation. Total RNA was extracted using Trizol reagent, and RNA quality was checked on an Agilent 2100 Bioanalyzer. The data were taken from a study of Graves' ophthalmopathy and Graves' hyperthyroidism listed by TCRdb under 2018. A note on the overall study: Peripheral blood was collected at initial diagnosis, prior to any treatment. TCR beta repertoire signatures were used to distinguish Graves' ophthalmopathy from Graves' hyperthyroidism and to predict progression to ophthalmopathy. In total, approximately 130 blood samples were TCR-sequenced: some 43 ophthalmopathy, under 85 hyperthyroidism and roughly 17 hyperthyroidism-to-ophthalmopathy patients. To explore V-J signatures that distinguish ophthalmopathy from hyperthyroidism, a discovery set of about a hundred patients was enrolled, made up of about 40 with ophthalmopathy and roughly 57 with stable hyperthyroidism. The independent validation cohort included approximately 19 hyperthyroidism patients plus 17 patients who later progressed from hyperthyroidism to ophthalmopathy. In roughly six hyperthyroidism patients, T-cell repertoires of thyroid tissue and blood were compared. Once sampling was done, hyperthyroidism patients were given methimazole at a starting dose of 30 mg daily, while ophthalmopathy patients were given high-dose intravenous methylprednisolone. Paper-wide results and their limitations: No statistical method was used to set the sample size in advance, and the investigators knew which group each participant was assigned to. Ophthalmopathy was separated from stable hyperthyroidism by the 13-signature model with roughly 87% sensitivity and around 81% specificity in cross-validation and with 80%/75% in the test set. In validation, the model predicted ophthalmopathy progression with about 71% sensitivity and less than 80% specificity; eleven to twelve predicted patients were CT-confirmed with GO in a median of approximately 6.5 months. Most expanded thyroid clonotypes with frequency above 0.001 were also detected in blood, suggesting blood repertoires may reflect the thyroid immune response.

For repertoire sequencing, TCR beta CDR3 regions were amplified from RNA transcripts. The first round of RT-PCR was done with HTBI primers and the Qiagen OneStep RT-PCR kit, and was followed by a second round of multiplex PCR, then size selection and purification. Libraries were sequenced on an Illumina HiSeq2000 using paired-end 100 bp reads. Regarding the original processing steps: Reads were processed with SOAPnuke, discarding reads with adapters, uncalled bases, mean Phred below 15, or no exact constant-primer or identifier match. COPE v1.2.5 was used to merge high-quality paired reads. Each unique nucleotide sequence was treated as a clonotype, and MiTCR v1.1 was used to align the clonotypes to the IMGT TRB V, D and J references. Analysis was restricted to V-J combinations with a frequency above 0.0001, which covered 99.2% of repertoires. A TCR clonal expansion and chaos score per V-J combination was defined as the ratio of F50 clonal expansion to chaos observed in the TCRdist matrix. Welch's t-statistics and random forest were used to reduce the features to about a dozen V-J combinations, which were then used as input to a naive Bayes classifier. The similarity between thyroid and blood repertoires was quantified using the Morisita-Horn index. TCRdb itself trimmed the public reads at Q25 with fastp, ran MiXCR and retained productive beta chains. Entries that share a CDR3 protein sequence are merged under the most common genes and DNA. These V and J calls derive from TCRdb rather than the authors' analysis. The table for this sample lists 650,000 to 800,000 distinct CDR3 sequences; 35% to 50% of them were counted only once. Roughly 3.5% of the sample belongs to the ten largest clones.

Inclusive of the bounding cysteine and phenylalanine, the CDR3 is 14 residues long. Solely the CDR3 DNA is kept, with 42 bases framed from the first base. V and J are truncated by 2 bases and 0 bases respectively, leaving an intervening sequence of 5 bases. The sequenced material came from peripheral blood. The rearrangement combines TRBV12-3 or TRBV12-4 with TRBJ1-3; the D gene lacks a confident call. This receptor was obtained from an adult man with Graves' ophthalmopathy. The DNA is as follows: TGTGCCAGCAGTTTATTGCGCTCTGGAAACACCATATATTTT. Protein translation: CASSLLRSGNTIYF.